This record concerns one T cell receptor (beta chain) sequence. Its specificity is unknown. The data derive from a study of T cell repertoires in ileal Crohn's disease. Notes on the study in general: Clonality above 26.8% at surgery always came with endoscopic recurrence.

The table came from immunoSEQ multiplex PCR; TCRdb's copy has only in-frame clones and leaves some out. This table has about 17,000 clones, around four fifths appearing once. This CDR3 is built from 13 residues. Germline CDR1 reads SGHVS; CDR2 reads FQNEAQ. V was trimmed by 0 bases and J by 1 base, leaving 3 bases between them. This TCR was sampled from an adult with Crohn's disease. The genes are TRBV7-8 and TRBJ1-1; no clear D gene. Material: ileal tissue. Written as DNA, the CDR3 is TGTGCCAGCAGCTTAGCCCAGAACACTGAAGCTTTCTTT. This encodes CASSLAQNTEAFF. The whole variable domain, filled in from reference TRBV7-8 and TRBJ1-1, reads GAGVSQSPRYKVAKRGQDVALRCDPISGHVSLFWYQQALGQGPEFLTYFQNEAQLDKSGLPSDRFFAERPEGSVSTLKIQRTQQEDSAVYLCASSLAQNTEAFFGQGTRLTVV.